This TCR beta chain was sequenced during a study of T cells after yellow fever vaccination. Looking at the study overall: The SMART-Seq v4 Ultra Low Input method served to prepare the low-cell-number fractions.

TCRdb ran MiXCR on the 5' RACE reads and lists one entry per CDR3 protein. The sample contains about 310,000 distinct CDR3 sequences, roughly 4% of which appear only once. The CDR3 loop spans 12 amino acids. Per germline, CDR1 ENHRY and CDR2 SYGVKD. J lost 11 bases, V lost 6 bases, and 8 bases had no gene match. This sequence originates from a man between 18 and 35 years old who received the YFV17D yellow fever vaccine. This sequence joins TRBV10-3 and TRBJ2-3; 7 nucleotides agree with TRBD1. Sequenced here: PBMCs, sampled on the day of the yellow fever booster vaccination. The CDR3 DNA is TGTGCCATCAGCCTGGACAGGCGACTGCAGTATTTT. This encodes CAISLDRRLQYF.